What follows describes a single T cell receptor beta chain. Its antigen is currently unknown. This record belongs to a study of vaccination effects on CD4 cells after COVID-19. Background on the study: Subjects were given two BNT162b2 or mRNA-1273 vaccine doses.

V dropped 10 bases and J dropped 0; count of bases not matched to a gene: 10. CDR3 length: 16 amino acids. Germline loops: CDR1 SGHTA, CDR2 FQGNSA. Researchers isolated CD4+ T cells once approximately 10 days of culture had elapsed. Generated by immunoSEQ multiplex PCR, the TCRdb table keeps only in-frame clones and is missing some. The sample records around 50,000 clones, 67% being singletons. The rearrangement joins TRBV7-2 to TRBJ2-1; 9 bases line up with TRBD2. The input for sequencing was CD4+ T cells from PBMCs cultured without peptide, taken before COVID-19 vaccination. The source is a human donor who received a COVID-19 vaccine. The CDR3: CATLPRGGRSYNEQFF. Here the CDR3 DNA reads TGTGCCACCCTCCCGCGGGGGGGCCGCTCCTACAATGAGCAGTTCTTC.